This T cell receptor beta chain was sequenced during a study of T cells in Graves' hyperthyroidism and ophthalmopathy. Amplification of TCR beta CDR3 regions was performed using RNA transcripts as template. The HTBI primer set served for first-round RT-PCR of the TCR CDR3. TCRdb independently ran MiXCR on the multiplex PCR reads; one entry per CDR3 protein. Counted here are approximately 610,000 distinct CDR3 sequences, about 14% occurring once; the ten biggest clones make up approximately 4.3%. Trimming removed 0 bases from V and 4 bases from J, with 10 bases in between. Germline lookup yields CDR1 LGHNA and CDR2 YNFKEQ. The CDR3 has 15 amino acids. In this sample, this clonotype turned up a few times.

The J gene is TRBJ2-1, the V gene TRBV4-2; tentatively, D is TRBD1 (5 bases). The receptor comes from a woman aged 40 to 50 with Graves' ophthalmopathy. Sequencing used blood. CDR3 amino acids: CASSQDRELYNEQFF. The CDR3 DNA is TGTGCCAGCAGCCAAGACAGGGAACTATACAATGAGCAGTTCTTC.